One T cell receptor (beta chain) is described in this entry. This sample was taken from a study of blood T cell repertoires in COVID-19. The table came from immunoSEQ multiplex PCR; TCRdb's copy has only in-frame clones and leaves some out. The sample has about 170,000 clones, 83% seen once. CDR3 length: 16 amino acids. V lost 4 bases and J lost 0; bases outside the gene matches: 8. Germline CDR1 reads SGHRS; CDR2 reads YFSETQ. This chain uses TRBV5-1 with TRBJ2-3, with 7 nucleotides matching TRBD2. The material sequenced was peripheral blood. This sequence originates from a woman older than 75 with acute or convalescent COVID-19. The CDR3 loop reads CASSPLTGGSTDTQYF. DNA for the CDR3: TGCGCCAGCAGCCCACTCACCGGGGGGAGCACAGATACGCAGTATTTT. Based on the CDR3 plus reference TRBV5-1 and TRBJ2-3, the full variable domain is KAGVTQTPRYLIKTRGQQVTLSCSPISGHRSVSWYQQTPGQGLQFLFEYFSETQRNKGNFPGRFSGRQFSNSRSEMNVSTLELGDSALYLCASSPLTGGSTDTQYFGPGTRLTVL.